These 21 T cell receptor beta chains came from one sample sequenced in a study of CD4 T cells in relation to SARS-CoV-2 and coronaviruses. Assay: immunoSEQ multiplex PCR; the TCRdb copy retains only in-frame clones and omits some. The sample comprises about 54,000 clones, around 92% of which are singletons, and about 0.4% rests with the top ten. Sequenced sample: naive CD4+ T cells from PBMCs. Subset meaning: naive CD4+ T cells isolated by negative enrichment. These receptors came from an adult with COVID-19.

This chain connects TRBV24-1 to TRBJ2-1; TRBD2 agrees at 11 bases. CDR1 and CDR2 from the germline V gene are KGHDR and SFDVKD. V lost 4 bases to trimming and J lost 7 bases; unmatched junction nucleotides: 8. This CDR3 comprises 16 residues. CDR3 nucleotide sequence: TGTGCCACCAGTGACGATACTAGCGGGAGTTATAATGAGCAGTTCTTC. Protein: CATSDDTSGSYNEQFF.

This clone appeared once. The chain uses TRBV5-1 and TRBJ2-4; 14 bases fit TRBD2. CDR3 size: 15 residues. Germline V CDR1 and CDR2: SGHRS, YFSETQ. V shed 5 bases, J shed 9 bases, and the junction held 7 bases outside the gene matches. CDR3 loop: CASSDGTSGSGIQYF. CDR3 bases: TGCGCCAGCAGTGATGGGACTAGCGGGAGTGGCATTCAGTACTTC.

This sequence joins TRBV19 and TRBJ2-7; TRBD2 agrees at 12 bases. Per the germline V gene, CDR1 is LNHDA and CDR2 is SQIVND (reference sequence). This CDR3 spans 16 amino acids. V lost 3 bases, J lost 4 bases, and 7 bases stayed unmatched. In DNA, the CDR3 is TGTGCCAGTAGTATCGGACTAGCGGGATATGGGTACGAGCAGTACTTC. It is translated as CASSIGLAGYGYEQYF.

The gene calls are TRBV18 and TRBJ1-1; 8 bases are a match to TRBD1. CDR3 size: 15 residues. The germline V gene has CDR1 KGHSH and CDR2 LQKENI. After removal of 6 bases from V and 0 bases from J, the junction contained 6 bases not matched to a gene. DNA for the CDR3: TGTGCCAGCTCCCCTAAGACAGGGGTGAACACTGAAGCTTTCTTT. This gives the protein CASSPKTGVNTEAFF.

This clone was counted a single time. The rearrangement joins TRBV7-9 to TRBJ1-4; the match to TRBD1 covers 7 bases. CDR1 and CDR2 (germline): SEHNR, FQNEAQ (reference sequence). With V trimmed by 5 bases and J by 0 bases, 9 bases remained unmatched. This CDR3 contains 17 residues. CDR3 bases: TGTGCCAGCAGCGACAGAGGGGGCTTTGCAACTAATGAAAAACTGTTTTTT. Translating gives CASSDRGGFATNEKLFF. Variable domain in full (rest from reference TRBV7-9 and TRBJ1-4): DTGVSQNPRHKITKRGQNVTFRCDPISEHNRLYWYRQTLGQGPEFLTYFQNEAQLEKSRLLSDRFSAERPKGSFSTLEIQRTEQGDSAMYLCASSDRGGFATNEKLFFGSGTQLSVL.

Here the CDR3 reads CASSGTGGGQPQHF. The CDR3 DNA reads as TGTGCCAGCAGTGGGACAGGGGGCGGTCAGCCCCAGCATTTT. This rearrangement joins TRBV2 to TRBJ1-5; 11 positions match TRBD1. In germline, CDR1 is SNHLY, CDR2 FYNNEI. The trim removed 4 bases at V and 6 bases at J, leaving 2 bases unmatched. The CDR3 sequence is 14 residues long.

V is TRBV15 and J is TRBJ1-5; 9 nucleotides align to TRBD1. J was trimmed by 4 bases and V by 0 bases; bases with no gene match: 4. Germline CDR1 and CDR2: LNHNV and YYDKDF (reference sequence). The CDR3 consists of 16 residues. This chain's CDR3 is CATSREKGTGNQPQHF. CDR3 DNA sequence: TGTGCCACCAGCAGAGAGAAGGGGACAGGGAATCAGCCCCAGCATTTT.

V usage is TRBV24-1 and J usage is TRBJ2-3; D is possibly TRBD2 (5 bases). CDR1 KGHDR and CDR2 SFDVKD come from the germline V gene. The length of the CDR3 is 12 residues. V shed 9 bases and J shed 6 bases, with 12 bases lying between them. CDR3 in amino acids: CATRGRRDTQYF. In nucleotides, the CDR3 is TGTGCCACCCGAGGACGGAGGGATACGCAGTATTTT.

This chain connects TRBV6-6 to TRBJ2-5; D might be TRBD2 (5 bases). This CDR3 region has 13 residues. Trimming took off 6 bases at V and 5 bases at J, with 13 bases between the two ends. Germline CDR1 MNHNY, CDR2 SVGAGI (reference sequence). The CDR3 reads CASRKGLAETQYF. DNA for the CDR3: TGTGCCAGCAGGAAGGGTTTAGCGGAGACCCAGTACTTC.

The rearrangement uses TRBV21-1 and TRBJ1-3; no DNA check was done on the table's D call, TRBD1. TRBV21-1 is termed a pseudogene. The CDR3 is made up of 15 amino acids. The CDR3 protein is CASSKKGISGNTIYF. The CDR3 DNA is TGTGCCAGCAGCAAAAAGGGGATCTCTGGAAACACCATATATTTT.

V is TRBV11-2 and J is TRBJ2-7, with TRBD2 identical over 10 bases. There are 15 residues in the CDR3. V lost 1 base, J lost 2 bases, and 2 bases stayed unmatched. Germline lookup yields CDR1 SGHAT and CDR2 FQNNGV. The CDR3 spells CASSLGSGGTYEQYF. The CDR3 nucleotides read TGTGCCAGCAGCTTAGGTAGCGGGGGGACCTACGAGCAGTACTTC.

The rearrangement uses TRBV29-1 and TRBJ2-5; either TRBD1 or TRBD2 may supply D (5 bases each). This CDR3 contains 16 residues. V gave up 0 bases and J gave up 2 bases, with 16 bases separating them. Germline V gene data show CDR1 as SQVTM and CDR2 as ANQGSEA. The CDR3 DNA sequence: TGCAGCGTTGAAGATCTTAGGACAAGAGGGCAAGAGACCCAGTACTTC. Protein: CSVEDLRTRGQETQYF.

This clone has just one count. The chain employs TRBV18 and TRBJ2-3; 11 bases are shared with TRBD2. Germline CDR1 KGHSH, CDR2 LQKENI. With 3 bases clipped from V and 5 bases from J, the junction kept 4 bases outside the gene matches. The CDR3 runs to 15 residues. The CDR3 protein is CASSPLAGGGDTQYF. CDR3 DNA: TGTGCCAGCTCACCCCTAGCGGGAGGTGGAGATACGCAGTATTTT.

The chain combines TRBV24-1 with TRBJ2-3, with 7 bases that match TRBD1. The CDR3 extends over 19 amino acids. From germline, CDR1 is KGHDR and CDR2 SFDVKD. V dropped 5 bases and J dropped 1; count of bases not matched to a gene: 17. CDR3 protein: CATSAPTGETQGGTDTQYF. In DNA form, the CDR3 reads TGTGCCACCAGTGCCCCAACAGGGGAGACCCAAGGAGGCACAGATACGCAGTATTTT.

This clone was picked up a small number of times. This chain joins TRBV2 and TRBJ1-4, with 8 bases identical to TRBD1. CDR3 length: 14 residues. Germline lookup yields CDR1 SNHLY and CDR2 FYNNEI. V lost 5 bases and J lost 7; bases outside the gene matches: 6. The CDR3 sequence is CASSPDRGGEKLFF. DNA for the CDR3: TGTGCCAGCAGTCCTGACAGGGGTGGTGAAAAACTGTTTTTT.

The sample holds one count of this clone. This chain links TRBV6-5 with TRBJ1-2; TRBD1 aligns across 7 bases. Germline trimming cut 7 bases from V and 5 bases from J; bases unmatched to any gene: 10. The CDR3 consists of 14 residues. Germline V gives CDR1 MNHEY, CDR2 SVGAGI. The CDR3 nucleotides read TGTGCCAGCAACTCAAGGACAGGACAGTATGGCTACACCTTC. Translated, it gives CASNSRTGQYGYTF.

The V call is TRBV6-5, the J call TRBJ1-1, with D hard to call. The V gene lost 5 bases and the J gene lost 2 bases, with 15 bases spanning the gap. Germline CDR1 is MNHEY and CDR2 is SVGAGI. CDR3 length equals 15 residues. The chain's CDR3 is CASSLHAGLNTEAFF. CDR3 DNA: TGTGCCAGCAGTCTCCATGCGGGCCTCAACACTGAAGCTTTCTTT.

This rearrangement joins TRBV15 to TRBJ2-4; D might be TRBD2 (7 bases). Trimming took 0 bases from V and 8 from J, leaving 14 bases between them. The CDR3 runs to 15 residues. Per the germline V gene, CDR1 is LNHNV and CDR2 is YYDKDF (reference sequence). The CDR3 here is CATSRDGGGSDIQYF. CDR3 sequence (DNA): TGTGCCACCAGCAGAGATGGGGGCGGGAGCGACATTCAGTACTTC.

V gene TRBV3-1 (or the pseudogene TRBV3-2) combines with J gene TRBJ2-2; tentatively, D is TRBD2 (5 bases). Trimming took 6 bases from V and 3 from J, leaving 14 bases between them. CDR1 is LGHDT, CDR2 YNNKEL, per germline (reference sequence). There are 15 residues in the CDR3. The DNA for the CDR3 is TGTGCCAGCAGACCAGGACTTTTCCACACCGGGGAGCTGTTTTTT. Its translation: CASRPGLFHTGELFF.

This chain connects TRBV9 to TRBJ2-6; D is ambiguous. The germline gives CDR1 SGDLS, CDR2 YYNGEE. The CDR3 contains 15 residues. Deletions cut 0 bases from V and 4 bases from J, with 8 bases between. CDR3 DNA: TGTGCCAGCAGCGTAGCTGGGGTAGGGGCCAACGTCCTGACTTTC. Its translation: CASSVAGVGANVLTF.

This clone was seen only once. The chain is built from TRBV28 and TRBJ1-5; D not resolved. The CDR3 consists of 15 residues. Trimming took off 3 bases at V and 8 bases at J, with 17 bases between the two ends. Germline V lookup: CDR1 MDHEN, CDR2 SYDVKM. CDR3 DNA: TGTGCCAGCAGTTTGGAGTCCGGCCCCTGGGAGCCCCAGCATTTT. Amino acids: CASSLESGPWEPQHF. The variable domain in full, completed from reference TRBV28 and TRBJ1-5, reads DVKVTQSSRYLVKRTGEKVFLECVQDMDHENMFWYRQDPGLGLRLIYFSYDVKMKEKGDIPEGYSVSREKKERFSLILESASTNQTSMYLCASSLESGPWEPQHFGDGTRLSIL.